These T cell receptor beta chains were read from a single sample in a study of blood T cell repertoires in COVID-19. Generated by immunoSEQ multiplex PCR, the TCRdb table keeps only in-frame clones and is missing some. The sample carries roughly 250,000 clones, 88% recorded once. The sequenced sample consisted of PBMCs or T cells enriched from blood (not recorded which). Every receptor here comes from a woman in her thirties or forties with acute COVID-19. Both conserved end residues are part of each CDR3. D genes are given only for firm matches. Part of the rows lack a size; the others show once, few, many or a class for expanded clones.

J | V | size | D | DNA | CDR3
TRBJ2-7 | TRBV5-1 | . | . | TGCGCCAGCAGCTTGAATGTCGCAACAGGCCCCCACGAGCAGTACTTC | CASSLNVATGPHEQYF
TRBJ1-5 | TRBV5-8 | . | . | TGTGCCAGCAGCAGCCCGGGGCCCCAGCATTTT | CASSSPGPQHF
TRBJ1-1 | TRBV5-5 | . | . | TGTGCCAGCAGCTCCCGGGACCAGGGGGCTTTCTTT | CASSSRDQGAFF
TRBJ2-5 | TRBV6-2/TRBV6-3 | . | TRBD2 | TGTGCCAGCAGTTATGCGGGGGTCGACGGGACCCAGTACTTC | CASSYAGVDGTQYF
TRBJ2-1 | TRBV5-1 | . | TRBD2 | TGCGCCAGCAGCTTCTCGCGGGAGGGTTACAATGAGCAGTTCTTC | CASSFSREGYNEQFF
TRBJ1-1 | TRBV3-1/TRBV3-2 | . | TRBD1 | TGTGCCAGCAGCCAAGCCGGGACAGGGGGGGGAGCTTTCTTT | CASSQAGTGGGAFF
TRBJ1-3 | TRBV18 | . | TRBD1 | TGTGCCAGCTCACCCCGGGACAGGGCTTCTGGAAACACCATATATTTT | CASSPRDRASGNTIYF
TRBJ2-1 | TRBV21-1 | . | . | TGTGCCAGCAGCCCGACAGGGGGCTCCTACAATGAGCAGTTCTTC | CASSPTGGSYNEQFF
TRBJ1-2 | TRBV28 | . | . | TGTGCCAGCAGTACTCCGGACAGCTTTAACTATGGCTACACCTTC | CASSTPDSFNYGYTF
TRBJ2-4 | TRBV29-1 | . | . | TGCAGCGTTGTAGAAGACTTAGCCAAAAACATTCAGTACTTC | CSVVEDLAKNIQYF
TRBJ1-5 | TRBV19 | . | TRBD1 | TGTGCCAGTTCCGGGACAGGGGGCCTGCAGCCCCAGCATTTT | CASSGTGGLQPQHF
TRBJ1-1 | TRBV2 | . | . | TGTGCCAGCAGCGGAAGGGGGGGGACTGAAGCTTTCTTT | CASSGRGGTEAFF
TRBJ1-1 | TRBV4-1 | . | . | TGCGCCAGCAGCCAAGATCTTTTATACAGGGAAGTCTTCACTGAAGCTTTCTTT | CASSQDLLYREVFTEAFF
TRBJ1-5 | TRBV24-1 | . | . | TGTGCCACCAGTGACTTGAAGGGGCAGCCCCAGCATTTT | CATSDLKGQPQHF
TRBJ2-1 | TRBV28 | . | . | TGTGCCAGCAGCCGCAATGAGCAGTTCTTC | CASSRNEQFF
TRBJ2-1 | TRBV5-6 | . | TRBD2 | TGTGCCAGCAGCTCCCCCGGGACTAGCGGGAGCCAGCAGTTCTTC | CASSSPGTSGSQQFF
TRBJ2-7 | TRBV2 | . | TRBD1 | TGTGCCAGCAGTGAACATATGGAGGGACAGGACAACTCCTACGAGCAGTACTTC | CASSEHMEGQDNSYEQYF
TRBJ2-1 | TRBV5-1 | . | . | TGCGCCAGCAGCGTCGCCAGTACAGGGCCCAAGCAGTTCTTC | CASSVASTGPKQFF
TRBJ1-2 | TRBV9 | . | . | TGTGCCAGCAGCGTAGAGCGACAGGCGGTTACCTATGGCTACACCTTC | CASSVERQAVTYGYTF
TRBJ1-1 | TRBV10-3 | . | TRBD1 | TGTGCCATCAGGAACAGGGGGCGGGACACTGAAGCTTTCTTT | CAIRNRGRDTEAFF
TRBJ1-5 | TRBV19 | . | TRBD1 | TGTGCCAGTAGTACGTCAGGGGGCGGTCAGCCCCAGCATTTT | CASSTSGGGQPQHF
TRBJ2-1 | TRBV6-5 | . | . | TGTGCCAGCAGTTACTCGGCAGGGAACACCTACAATGAGCAGTTCTTC | CASSYSAGNTYNEQFF
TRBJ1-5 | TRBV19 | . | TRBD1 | TGTGCCAGTACGGACAGGCCCCTCTCCGGGAGCAATCAGCCCCAGCATTTT | CASTDRPLSGSNQPQHF
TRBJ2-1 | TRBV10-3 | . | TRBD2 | TGTGCCATCAGTGGGGAGGGGAACAATGAGCAGTTCTTC | CAISGEGNNEQFF
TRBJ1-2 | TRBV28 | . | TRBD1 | TGTGCCAGCGGACTAACAGGGGGCGCGAGGAAGAACTACACCTTC | CASGLTGGARKNYTF
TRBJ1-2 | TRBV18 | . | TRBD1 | TGTGCCAGCTCACCTTCCAACAGGGGCTATGGCTACACCTTC | CASSPSNRGYGYTF
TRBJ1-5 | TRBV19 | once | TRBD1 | TGTGCCAGTAGCCAGACAGGGGACAATCAGCCCCAGCATTTT | CASSQTGDNQPQHF
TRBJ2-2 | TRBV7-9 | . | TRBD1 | TGTGCCAGCAGCCCGGATCGGGACAGGGTGAACACCGGGGAGCTGTTTTTT | CASSPDRDRVNTGELFF
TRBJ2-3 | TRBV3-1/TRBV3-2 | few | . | TGTGCCAGCAGCCAAGTAAGGGGTGATACGCAGTATTTT | CASSQVRGDTQYF
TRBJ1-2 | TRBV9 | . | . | TGTGCCAGCAGCGTACAGGGGAATGGCTACACCTTC | CASSVQGNGYTF
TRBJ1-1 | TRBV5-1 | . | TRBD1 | TGCGCCAGCAGCCTAAATGGACAGGGGTGGGGCACTGAAGCTTTCTTT | CASSLNGQGWGTEAFF
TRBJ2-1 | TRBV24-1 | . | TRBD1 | TGTGCCACCAGTGAACCGGGACAGGGTATGGATGAGCAGTTCTTC | CATSEPGQGMDEQFF
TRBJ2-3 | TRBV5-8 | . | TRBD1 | TGTGCCAGCAGCTACGGGACAGGGCTATCTAGCACAGATACGCAGTATTTT | CASSYGTGLSSTDTQYF
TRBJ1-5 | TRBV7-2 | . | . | TGTGCCAGCAGCTTACTAAATCAGCCCCAGCATTTT | CASSLLNQPQHF
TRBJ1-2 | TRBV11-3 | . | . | TGTGCCAGCAGCTTGGCCGGGACATACGATGGCTACACCTTC | CASSLAGTYDGYTF
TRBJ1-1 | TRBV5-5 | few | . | TGTGCCAGCAGCCCGAGAGACAGGAAGCCTGGAGCTTTCTTT | CASSPRDRKPGAFF
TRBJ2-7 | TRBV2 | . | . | TGTGCCAGCGCGAGGGTCGGGTACGAGCAGTACTTC | CASARVGYEQYF
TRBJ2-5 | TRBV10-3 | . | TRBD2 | TGTGCCATCACGGCGGGAGAGGCAGAGACCCAGTACTTC | CAITAGEAETQYF
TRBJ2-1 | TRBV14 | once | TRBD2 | TGTGCCAGCAGCCAAGGACTAACGGGAGGGAACTATGAGCAGTTCTTC | CASSQGLTGGNYEQFF
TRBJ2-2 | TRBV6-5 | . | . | TGTGCCAGCAGGGTCCCCGCGGGTCCCGGGGAGCTGTTTTTT | CASRVPAGPGELFF
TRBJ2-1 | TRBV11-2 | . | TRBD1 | TGTGCCAGCAGCTCTGGACAGGGGGGGAATGAGCAGTTCTTC | CASSSGQGGNEQFF
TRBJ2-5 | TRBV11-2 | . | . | TGTGCCAGCAGCTTGCAGGCCAGGAGGGGAGAGACCCAGTACTTC | CASSLQARRGETQYF
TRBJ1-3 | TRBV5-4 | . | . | TGTGCCAGCAGCTCACAGGGAGACTCTGGAAACACCATATATTTT | CASSSQGDSGNTIYF
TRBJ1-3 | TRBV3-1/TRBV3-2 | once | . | TGTGCCAGCAGCCATGGTCGTTTAGGGGGCTCTGGAAACACCATATATTTT | CASSHGRLGGSGNTIYF
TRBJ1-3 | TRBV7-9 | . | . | TGTGCCAGCAGCTTAGGTGAGGGAAACACCATATATTTT | CASSLGEGNTIYF
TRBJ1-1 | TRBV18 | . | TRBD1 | TGTGCCAGCTCACTGTCAGGGGGTGTAGGGGACACTGAAGCTTTCTTT | CASSLSGGVGDTEAFF